The 29 T cell receptor beta chains below come from one sample, sequenced in a study of cytomegalovirus exposure and HLA in healthy donors. The protocol was immunoSEQ multiplex PCR, while the TCRdb copy is restricted to in-frame clones and leaves out a portion. The repertoire holds roughly 140,000 clones, with roughly nine tenths as singletons. Sequenced: PBMCs. Every receptor here comes from a woman aged 18-35 years in good health and CMV-seropositive.

CDR3 sequence: CASSALGLAGGETQYF. The CDR3, as DNA: TGTGCCAGCAGTGCCCTGGGACTAGCGGGAGGAGAGACCCAGTACTTC. The chain combines TRBV2 with TRBJ2-5, with TRBD2 matching 15 bases. V shed 4 bases and J 4 bases; nucleotides not matched to a gene: 4. Germline values: CDR1 SNHLY, CDR2 FYNNEI. The CDR3 sequence is 16 residues long.

The V gene is TRBV4-1, the J gene TRBJ2-5; 9 bases match TRBD1. Germline V lookup: CDR1 MGHRA, CDR2 YSYEKL. Trimming removed 3 bases from V and 5 bases from J; junction bases left unmatched: 13. This CDR3 spans 17 amino acids. The CDR3 DNA follows: TGCGCCAGCAGCCAGCTACTCCTACAGGGGGCTCTGGAGACCCAGTACTTC. Amino acids: CASSQLLLQGALETQYF.

The rearrangement joins TRBV19 to TRBJ2-7, with TRBD2 identical over 14 bases. Germline V gives CDR1 LNHDA, CDR2 SQIVND (reference sequence). The CDR3 has 17 amino acids. Germline trimming cut 3 bases from V and 2 bases from J; bases unmatched to any gene: 6. The CDR3 DNA reads as TGTGCCAGTAGTATGCCCGGGACTAGCGGGAGCACCTACGAGCAGTACTTC. It codes for CASSMPGTSGSTYEQYF. Drawing the rest from reference TRBV19 and TRBJ2-7, the complete variable domain is DGGITQSPKYLFRKEGQNVTLSCEQNLNHDAMYWYRQDPGQGLRLIYYSQIVNDFQKGDIAEGYSVSREKKESFPLTVTSAQKNPTAFYLCASSMPGTSGSTYEQYFGPGTRLTVT.

V gene TRBV6-5 combines with J gene TRBJ2-3; 10 bases map to TRBD2. The germline V gene has CDR1 MNHEY and CDR2 SVGAGI. The V and J ends lost 2 bases and 0 bases, in that order; junction bases with no gene match: 2. The CDR3 is 16 amino acids. CDR3 sequence (DNA): TGTGCCAGCAGTTACATGACTAGCGGGAGCACAGATACGCAGTATTTT. Translated: CASSYMTSGSTDTQYF.

V usage is TRBV2 and J usage is TRBJ1-4, with 8 bases identical to TRBD1. The V gene end was trimmed by 7 bases and the J gene end by 3 bases; junction bases not matched to a gene: 4. CDR1 and CDR2 from the germline V gene are SNHLY and FYNNEI. This CDR3 is 14 amino acids long. This CDR3 is CASNEGQANEKLFF. CDR3 DNA: TGTGCCAGCAATGAGGGACAGGCTAATGAAAAACTGTTTTTT.

The chain uses TRBV7-2 and TRBJ2-1; the match to TRBD2 covers 8 bases. V trimming: 5 bases; J trimming: 3 bases; junction bases outside the gene matches: 9. In germline, CDR1 is SGHTA, CDR2 FQGNSA. This CDR3 comprises 16 residues. The CDR3, as DNA: TGTGCCAGCAGCCCCGGTGGGAGCGGGAGCTACAATGAGCAGTTCTTC. This sequence encodes CASSPGGSGSYNEQFF.

This chain connects TRBV5-1 to TRBJ2-1; the D is unclear. The CDR3 is 12 amino acids. With 2 bases removed from V and 6 bases from J, the gap between germline ends came to 6 bases. Germline lookup yields CDR1 SGHRS and CDR2 YFSETQ. Here the CDR3 reads CASSFQANEQFF. The CDR3 DNA is TGCGCCAGCAGCTTTCAGGCCAATGAGCAGTTCTTC.

The chain recombines TRBV6-4 with TRBJ1-1, with D tentatively TRBD1 (6 bases). Germline values: CDR1 MRHNA, CDR2 SNTAGT. Trimming stripped 2 bases from V and 6 bases from J, with 7 bases between. CDR3 length: 12 amino acids. CDR3 sequence (DNA): TGTGCCAGCAGTGACGGGGGCGCTGAAGCTTTCTTT. The encoded protein is CASSDGGAEAFF.

This clone was detected only a few times. The gene calls are TRBV25-1 and TRBJ2-7; D gene ambiguous. CDR1 is MGHDK, CDR2 SYGVNS, per germline. The V end was cut by 0 bases, the J end by 2 bases, with 5 bases between. This CDR3 has 13 amino acids. The CDR3 nucleotides read TGTGCCAGCAGTGAATATGGCACCTACGAGCAGTACTTC. Amino acid sequence: CASSEYGTYEQYF.

This rearrangement joins TRBV19 to TRBJ2-4; the match to TRBD2 covers 10 bases. Trimming cost V 6 bases and J 5 bases; bases outside gene matches: 16. CDR3 length equals 18 residues. The germline V gene has CDR1 LNHDA and CDR2 SQIVND (reference sequence). In nucleotides, the CDR3 is TGTGCCAGTAGGCCAAGAAGCGGGAGGGGCTCGAGAGAAAACATTCAGTACTTC. Translation: CASRPRSGRGSRENIQYF.

The rearrangement joins TRBV7-9 to TRBJ2-1, with 8 positions matching TRBD2. The V and J ends lost 5 bases and 9 bases, in that order; junction bases with no gene match: 12. The germline V gene has CDR1 SEHNR and CDR2 FQNEAQ (reference sequence). CDR3 size: 15 residues. This CDR3 reads CASSVFGGLAFEQFF. Here the CDR3 DNA reads TGTGCCAGCAGCGTCTTCGGAGGACTAGCCTTTGAGCAGTTCTTC. The whole variable domain, remainder taken from reference TRBV7-9 and TRBJ2-1, is DTGVSQNPRHKITKRGQNVTFRCDPISEHNRLYWYRQTLGQGPEFLTYFQNEAQLEKSRLLSDRFSAERPKGSFSTLEIQRTEQGDSAMYLCASSVFGGLAFEQFFGPGTRLTVL.

J is TRBJ2-1 and V is TRBV7-9; 10 bases are shared with TRBD2. The length of the CDR3 is 13 residues. The junction had 5 bases not matched to a gene; V was cut back by 10 bases and J by 5 bases. In germline, CDR1 is SEHNR, CDR2 FQNEAQ (reference sequence). Written as DNA, the CDR3 is TGTGCCACCTTAGCGGGAGGACACAATGAGCAGTTCTTC. It translates to CATLAGGHNEQFF.

This clone was recorded only once. The chain combines TRBV5-1 with TRBJ1-1, with 7 bases fitting TRBD1. CDR1 is SGHRS, CDR2 YFSETQ, per germline. This CDR3 contains 16 residues. V gave up 3 bases and J gave up 4 bases; unmatched junction bases: 12. CDR3: CASSYGDREIPTEAFF. The DNA for the CDR3 is TGCGCCAGCAGCTATGGGGACAGAGAAATTCCCACTGAAGCTTTCTTT.

This clone is a singleton in its sample. A read error may produce the germline difference seen at one junction end. The J gene is TRBJ1-5, the V gene TRBV15; no definite D call. Germline loops: CDR1 LNHNV, CDR2 YYDKDF (reference sequence). CDR3 size: 15 residues. The CDR3: CVTGVAGKRPQPQHF. CDR3 DNA: TGTGTCACCGGGGTGGCGGGCAAGCGTCCTCAGCCCCAGCATTTT.

This clone showed up just once. This chain joins TRBV5-1 and TRBJ2-2, with 14 bases aligning to TRBD2. CDR1 SGHRS and CDR2 YFSETQ come from the germline V gene. The CDR3 sequence is 17 residues long. The trim removed 2 bases at V and 6 bases at J, leaving 6 bases unmatched. This CDR3 reads CASSFSGLAGGAGELFF. The CDR3 DNA is TGCGCCAGCAGCTTTAGCGGACTAGCGGGAGGAGCCGGGGAGCTGTTTTTT.

This chain connects TRBV29-1 to TRBJ2-7, with D perhaps TRBD1 (6 bases). V was cut by 6 bases and J by 2 bases, with 11 bases left in between. Germline V gives CDR1 SQVTM, CDR2 ANQGSEA. The CDR3 length is 12 residues. CDR3 region: CSVRGDTYEQYF. CDR3 DNA: TGCAGCGTGCGAGGGGACACCTACGAGCAGTACTTC.

The chain uses TRBV5-1 and TRBJ2-5; D remains unclear. Germline V gives CDR1 SGHRS, CDR2 YFSETQ. V was trimmed by 4 bases and J by 4 bases, leaving 14 bases between them. The CDR3 is made up of 14 amino acids. This CDR3 reads CASSPERGGETQYF. For the CDR3, the DNA is TGCGCCAGCAGCCCGGAGAGAGGTGGAGAGACCCAGTACTTC.

The chain uses TRBV6-1 and TRBJ2-1; 8 bases line up with TRBD2. Per germline, CDR1 MNHNS and CDR2 SASEGT. V trimming: 3 bases; J trimming: 5 bases; junction bases outside the gene matches: 6. The CDR3 has 15 residues. In DNA, the CDR3 is TGTGCCAGCAGTGACTGGGGAGCGGGGGACAATGAGCAGTTCTTC. Translation: CASSDWGAGDNEQFF.

This sequence joins TRBV10-1 and TRBJ2-1; tentatively, D is TRBD2 (5 bases). V lost 5 bases, J lost 6 bases, and 11 bases lay in between. Germline CDR1 WNHNN, CDR2 SYGVQD (reference sequence). The length of the CDR3 is 13 residues. DNA for the CDR3: TGCGCCAGCAGTCTCCTAAGCGGCAATGAGCAGTTCTTC. Residues: CASSLLSGNEQFF.

The rearrangement uses TRBV2 and TRBJ2-1; 9 positions agree with TRBD2. This CDR3 is 18 amino acids long. Trimming cost V 4 bases and J 1 base; bases outside gene matches: 11. Germline CDR1 and CDR2: SNHLY and FYNNEI. CDR3 sequence (DNA): TGTGCCAGCAGTGTTGTGCCCCCGGGACTAGCTTCCTACAATGAGCAGTTCTTC. Translated, it gives CASSVVPPGLASYNEQFF.

The chain recombines TRBV28 with TRBJ2-1; TRBD2 matches at 7 bases. V shed 7 bases, J shed 3 bases, and the junction held 9 bases outside the gene matches. The CDR3 length is 15 residues. CDR1 MDHEN and CDR2 SYDVKM come from the germline V gene. The CDR3 DNA reads as TGTGCCAGCACCATAGGGACTACAAGCTACAATGAGCAGTTCTTC. It encodes CASTIGTTSYNEQFF. Filled out from reference TRBV28 and TRBJ2-1, the complete variable domain reads DVKVTQSSRYLVKRTGEKVFLECVQDMDHENMFWYRQDPGLGLRLIYFSYDVKMKEKGDIPEGYSVSREKKERFSLILESASTNQTSMYLCASTIGTTSYNEQFFGPGTRLTVL.

The V gene is TRBV7-2, the J gene TRBJ2-7; D uncertain. The CDR3 runs to 11 residues. CDR1 is SGHTA and CDR2 is FQGNSA in the germline V gene. V lost 2 bases, J lost 3 bases, and 2 bases lay in between. The CDR3 sequence is CASSLYYEQYF. CDR3 nucleotides: TGTGCCAGCAGCTTATACTACGAGCAGTACTTC. Together with reference TRBV7-2 and TRBJ2-7, the CDR3 gives the full variable domain: GAGVSQSPSNKVTEKGKDVELRCDPISGHTALYWYRQSLGQGLEFLIYFQGNSAPDKSGLPSDRFSAERTGGSVSTLTIQRTQQEDSAVYLCASSLYYEQYFGPGTRLTVT.

J is TRBJ1-2 and V is TRBV25-1; tentative D call: TRBD1 (6 bases). The CDR3 extends over 14 amino acids. Germline CDR1 and CDR2: MGHDK and SYGVNS. Trimming left V 8 bases short and J 8 bases short, with 21 bases between. The DNA of the CDR3 is TGTGCCAGCCGAATGGCCGGACAGCTCCTGGGCTACACCTTC. Its translation is CASRMAGQLLGYTF.

This chain joins TRBV30 and TRBJ2-7; D is perhaps TRBD1 (6 bases). V was cut by 1 base and J by 0 bases, with 16 bases left in between. Germline assignment: CDR1 GTSNPN and CDR2 SVGIG (reference sequence). This CDR3 region has 16 residues. The chain's CDR3 is CAWSASTGWASYEQYF. In DNA, the CDR3 is TGTGCCTGGAGTGCTTCGACAGGTTGGGCCTCCTACGAGCAGTACTTC.

V usage is TRBV11-3 and J usage is TRBJ2-3; TRBD2 matches 8 bases. The CDR3 totals 17 residues. Germline-derived CDR1 and CDR2 are SGHNT and YENEEA. J lost 0 bases, V lost 5 bases, and 10 bases had no gene match. This CDR3 reads CASSARTSLSSTDTQYF. In DNA form, the CDR3 reads TGTGCCAGCAGCGCTCGGACTAGCTTGTCTAGCACAGATACGCAGTATTTT.

The chain has TRBV5-1 and TRBJ2-7, with D perhaps matching TRBD1 (6 bases). The V end lost 4 bases, the J end lost 6 bases, and 14 bases lay between the germline ends. The CDR3 spans 13 residues. Germline V gene lookup returns CDR1 SGHRS and CDR2 YFSETQ. The CDR3, as DNA: TGCGCCAGCAGCCAACCCCGAGGGGGCGAGCAGTACTTC. It is translated as CASSQPRGGEQYF.

The rearrangement joins TRBV30 to TRBJ2-3; the match to TRBD2 covers 10 bases. With 2 bases clipped from V and 1 base from J, the junction kept 6 bases outside the gene matches. CDR3 length: 16 amino acids. Looked up from germline, CDR1 is GTSNPN and CDR2 is SVGIG (reference sequence). The CDR3 DNA is TGTGCCTGGAGTCCTCCCCTAGCGGGAGGCACAGATACGCAGTATTTT. This gives the protein CAWSPPLAGGTDTQYF.

The chain employs TRBV11-2 and TRBJ2-2; TRBD2 agrees at 14 bases. V shed 5 bases, J shed 7 bases, and the junction held 6 bases outside the gene matches. The germline V gene encodes CDR1 SGHAT and CDR2 FQNNGV. The CDR3 contains 16 residues. CDR3 nucleotides: TGTGCCAGCAGCCGGGGACTAGCGGGAGAGATCGGGGAGCTGTTTTTT. Its protein product is CASSRGLAGEIGELFF.

V usage is TRBV7-9 and J usage is TRBJ1-4; D is unclear. Germline V gives CDR1 SEHNR, CDR2 FQNEAQ (reference sequence). V was cut by 4 bases and J by 1 base, with 7 bases left in between. CDR3 length equals 14 residues. The CDR3 nucleotides read TGTGCCAGCAGCTCTACAGTAACTAATGAAAAACTGTTTTTT. As protein: CASSSTVTNEKLFF. Full variable domain (outside the CDR3, taken from reference TRBV7-9 and TRBJ1-4): DTGVSQNPRHKITKRGQNVTFRCDPISEHNRLYWYRQTLGQGPEFLTYFQNEAQLEKSRLLSDRFSAERPKGSFSTLEIQRTEQGDSAMYLCASSSTVTNEKLFFGSGTQLSVL.